This T cell receptor (beta chain) was profiled in a study of blood T cell repertoires in COVID-19. V was clipped by 0 bases and J by 1 base, with 10 bases between them. The CDR3 extends over 15 amino acids. Per the germline V gene, CDR1 is SGHRS and CDR2 is YFSETQ. Original handling: Estimation of nucleated cell counts was performed using reference gene primer amplification. This table comes from immunoSEQ multiplex PCR, and its TCRdb copy is limited to in-frame clones, with some not included. The D gene and trimming were derived from the DNA, and the V and J assignments and clone size from that table. The data contain a few hundred thousand clones, 70% to 90% of them seen just once; the ten biggest clones take up over 5.5%. Recruited during active infection, patients (from Seattle) were subsequently followed longitudinally.

Specimen: peripheral blood. The chain couples TRBV5-1 to TRBJ1-1; D call uncertain. The sequence came from a woman aged 50 to 60 with COVID-19, enrolled during active disease. CDR3 DNA: TGCGCCAGCAGCTTGGGTCAAAGCAAGAACACTGAAGCTTTCTTT. Amino acid sequence: CASSLGQSKNTEAFF.